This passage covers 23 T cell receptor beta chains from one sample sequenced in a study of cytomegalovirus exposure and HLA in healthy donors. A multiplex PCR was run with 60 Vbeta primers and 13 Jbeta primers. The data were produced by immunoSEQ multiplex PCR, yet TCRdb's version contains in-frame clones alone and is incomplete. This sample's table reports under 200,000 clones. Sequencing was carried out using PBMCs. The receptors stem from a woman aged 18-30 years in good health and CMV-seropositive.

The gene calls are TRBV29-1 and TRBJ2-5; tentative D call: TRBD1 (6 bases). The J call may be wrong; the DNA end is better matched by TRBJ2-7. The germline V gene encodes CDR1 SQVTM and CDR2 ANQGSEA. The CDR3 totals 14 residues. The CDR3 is CSASRGTPPYEQYF. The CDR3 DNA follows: TGCAGCGCCTCGAGGGGGACACCCCCCTACGAGCAGTACTTC.

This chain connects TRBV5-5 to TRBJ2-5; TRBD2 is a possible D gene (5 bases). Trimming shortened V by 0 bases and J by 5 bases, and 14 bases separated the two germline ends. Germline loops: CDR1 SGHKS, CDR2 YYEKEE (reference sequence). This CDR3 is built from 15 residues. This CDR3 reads CASSLERAGGETQYF. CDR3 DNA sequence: TGTGCCAGCAGCTTGGAACGGGCGGGTGGGGAGACCCAGTACTTC.

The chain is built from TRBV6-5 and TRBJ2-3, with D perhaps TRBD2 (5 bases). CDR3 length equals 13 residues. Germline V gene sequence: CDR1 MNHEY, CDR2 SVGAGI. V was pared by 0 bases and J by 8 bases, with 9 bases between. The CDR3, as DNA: TGTGCCAGCAGTTACTCGAGGGCGGGTACGCAGTATTTT. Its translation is CASSYSRAGTQYF.

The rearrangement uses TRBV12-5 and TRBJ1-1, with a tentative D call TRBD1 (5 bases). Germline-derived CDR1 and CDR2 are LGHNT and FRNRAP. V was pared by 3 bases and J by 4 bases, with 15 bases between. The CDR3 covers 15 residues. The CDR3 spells CASGLVLGGGTEAFF. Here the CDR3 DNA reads TGTGCTAGTGGTTTAGTACTCGGGGGAGGCACTGAAGCTTTCTTT.

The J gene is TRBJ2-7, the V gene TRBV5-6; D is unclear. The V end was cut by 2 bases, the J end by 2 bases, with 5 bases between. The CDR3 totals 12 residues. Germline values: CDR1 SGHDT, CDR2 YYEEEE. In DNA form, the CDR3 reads TGTGCCAGCAGCTTTGTTACCTACGAGCAGTACTTC. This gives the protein CASSFVTYEQYF.

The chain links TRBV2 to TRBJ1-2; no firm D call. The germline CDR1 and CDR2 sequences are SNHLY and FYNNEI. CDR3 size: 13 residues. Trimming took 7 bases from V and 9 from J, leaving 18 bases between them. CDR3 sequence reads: CASISDRGGRYTF. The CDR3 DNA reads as TGTGCCAGCATCTCAGATCGGGGTGGACGCTACACCTTC.

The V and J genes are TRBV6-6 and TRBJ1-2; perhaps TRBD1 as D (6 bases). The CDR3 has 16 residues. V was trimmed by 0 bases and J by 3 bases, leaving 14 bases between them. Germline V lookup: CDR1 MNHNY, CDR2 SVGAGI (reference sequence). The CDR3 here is CASSYSPGGTDYGYTF. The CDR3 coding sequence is TGTGCCAGCAGTTACTCGCCGGGGGGCACAGACTATGGCTACACCTTC.

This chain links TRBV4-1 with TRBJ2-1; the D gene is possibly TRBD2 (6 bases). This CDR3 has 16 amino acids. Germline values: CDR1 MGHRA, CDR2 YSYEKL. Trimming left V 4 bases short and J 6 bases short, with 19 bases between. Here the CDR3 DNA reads TGCGCCAGCAGCCCCAAGGGACTCAACCCCGGCAATGAGCAGTTCTTC. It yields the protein CASSPKGLNPGNEQFF.

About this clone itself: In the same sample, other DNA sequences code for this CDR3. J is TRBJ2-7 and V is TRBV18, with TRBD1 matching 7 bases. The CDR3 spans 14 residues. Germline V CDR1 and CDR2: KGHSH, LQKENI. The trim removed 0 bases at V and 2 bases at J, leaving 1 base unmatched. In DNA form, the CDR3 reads TGTGCCAGCTCACCACCGGGACAGACCTACGAGCAGTACTTC. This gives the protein CASSPPGQTYEQYF.

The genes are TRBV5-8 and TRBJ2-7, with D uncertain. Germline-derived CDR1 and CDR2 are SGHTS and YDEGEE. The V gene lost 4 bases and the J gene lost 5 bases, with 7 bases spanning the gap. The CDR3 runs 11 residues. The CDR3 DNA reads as TGTGCCAGCAGCCGCTACCACGAGCAGTACTTC. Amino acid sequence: CASSRYHEQYF.

CDR3 DNA sequence: TGTGCCAGCTCACAGAACACTCTCAGGGATCTTAATGAAAAACTGTTTTTT. Translation gives CASSQNTLRDLNEKLFF. The gene calls are TRBV18 and TRBJ1-4; a weak D match, TRBD1 (5 bases). The germline V gene has CDR1 KGHSH and CDR2 LQKENI. The V end was cut by 4 bases, the J end by 4 bases, with 19 bases between. The CDR3 length is 17 residues.

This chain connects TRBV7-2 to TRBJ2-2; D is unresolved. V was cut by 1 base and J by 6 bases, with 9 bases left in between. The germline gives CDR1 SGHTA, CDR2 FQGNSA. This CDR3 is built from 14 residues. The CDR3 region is CASSLVKSAGELFF. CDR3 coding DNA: TGTGCCAGCAGCTTAGTGAAGAGCGCCGGGGAGCTGTTTTTT.

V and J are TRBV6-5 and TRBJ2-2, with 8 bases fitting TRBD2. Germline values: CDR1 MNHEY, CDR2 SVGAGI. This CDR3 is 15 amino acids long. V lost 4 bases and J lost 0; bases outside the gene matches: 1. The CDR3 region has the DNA TGTGCCAGCAGTTGGACTAGCCCGAACACCGGGGAGCTGTTTTTT. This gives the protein CASSWTSPNTGELFF.

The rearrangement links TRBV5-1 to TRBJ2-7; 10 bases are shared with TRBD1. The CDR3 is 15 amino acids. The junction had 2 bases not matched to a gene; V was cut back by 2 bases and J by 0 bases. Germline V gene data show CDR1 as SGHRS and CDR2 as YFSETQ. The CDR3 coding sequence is TGCGCCAGCAGCTTAGGGACAGGGGTCTCCTACGAGCAGTACTTC. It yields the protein CASSLGTGVSYEQYF.

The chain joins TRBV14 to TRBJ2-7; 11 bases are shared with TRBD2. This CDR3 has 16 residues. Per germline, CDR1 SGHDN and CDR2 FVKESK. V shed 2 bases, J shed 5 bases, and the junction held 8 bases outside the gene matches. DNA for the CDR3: TGTGCCAGCAGCCAACTCAAACTAGCGGGAGAACACGAGCAGTACTTC. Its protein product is CASSQLKLAGEHEQYF.

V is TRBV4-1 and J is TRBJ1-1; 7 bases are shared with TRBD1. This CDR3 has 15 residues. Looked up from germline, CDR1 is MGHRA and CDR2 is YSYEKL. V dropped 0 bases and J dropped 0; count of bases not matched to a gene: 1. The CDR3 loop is CASSQDDRVNTEAFF. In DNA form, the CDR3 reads TGCGCCAGCAGCCAAGACGACAGGGTGAACACTGAAGCTTTCTTT.

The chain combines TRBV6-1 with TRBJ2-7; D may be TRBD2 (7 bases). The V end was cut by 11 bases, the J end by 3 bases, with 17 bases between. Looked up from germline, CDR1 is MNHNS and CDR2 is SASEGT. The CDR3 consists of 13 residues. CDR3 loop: CAGGGLASYEQYF. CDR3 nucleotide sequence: TGTGCCGGGGGGGGGCTAGCGAGCTACGAGCAGTACTTC.

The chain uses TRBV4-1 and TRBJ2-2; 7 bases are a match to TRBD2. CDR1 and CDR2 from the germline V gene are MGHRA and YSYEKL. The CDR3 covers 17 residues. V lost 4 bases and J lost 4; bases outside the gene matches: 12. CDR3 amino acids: CASSLPAASGVTGELFF. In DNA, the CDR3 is TGCGCCAGCAGCCTCCCGGCGGCTAGCGGAGTCACCGGGGAGCTGTTTTTT.

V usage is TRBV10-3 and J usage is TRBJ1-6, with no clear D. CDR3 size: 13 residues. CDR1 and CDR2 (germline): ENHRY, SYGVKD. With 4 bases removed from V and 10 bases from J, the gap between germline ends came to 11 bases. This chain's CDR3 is CAISGGGISPLHF. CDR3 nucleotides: TGTGCCATCAGTGGCGGAGGAATCTCACCCCTCCACTTT.

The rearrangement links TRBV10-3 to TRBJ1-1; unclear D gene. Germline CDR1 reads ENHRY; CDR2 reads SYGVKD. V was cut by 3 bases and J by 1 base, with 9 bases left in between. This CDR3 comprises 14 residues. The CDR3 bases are TGTGCCATCAGTGAACTCGGGGAGAACACTGAAGCTTTCTTT. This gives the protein CAISELGENTEAFF.

CDR3 coding DNA: TGTGCCAGCTCACCCAGAGGGACTAGCGGAGCCTACAATGAGCAGTTCTTC. Amino acids: CASSPRGTSGAYNEQFF. The chain uses TRBV18 and TRBJ2-1, with 11 bases identical to TRBD2. V lost 3 bases to trimming and J lost 2 bases; unmatched junction nucleotides: 6. Germline V gives CDR1 KGHSH, CDR2 LQKENI. The CDR3 runs to 17 residues.

The CDR3: CASSPSVGTGQGYTF. In DNA form, the CDR3 reads TGTGCCAGCAGCCCTAGCGTCGGGACAGGACAAGGCTACACCTTC. The V call is TRBV7-9, the J call TRBJ1-2; the match to TRBD1 covers 8 bases. Losses at the gene ends were 5 bases for V and 8 bases for J; bases not matched to a gene: 13. The CDR3 is 15 amino acids. The V gene's germline CDR1 is SEHNR and CDR2 FQNEAQ (reference sequence).

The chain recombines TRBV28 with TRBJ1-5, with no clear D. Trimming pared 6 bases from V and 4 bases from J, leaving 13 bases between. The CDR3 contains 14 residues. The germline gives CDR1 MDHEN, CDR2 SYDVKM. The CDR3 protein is CASRHAGVNQPQHF. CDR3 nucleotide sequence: TGTGCCAGCAGACACGCGGGCGTAAATCAGCCCCAGCATTTT.